Following are 20 T cell receptor beta chains from one sample sequenced in a study of cytomegalovirus exposure and HLA in healthy donors. It was with 60 Vbeta and 13 Jbeta primers that the PCR ran. Sequenced by immunoSEQ multiplex PCR; TCRdb stores in-frame clones only, minus some. The specimen's table records more than 95,000 clones. Sequenced sample: PBMCs. The source of these receptors is a man aged 40-49 years in good health and CMV-seronegative.

The rearrangement links TRBV18 to TRBJ2-7, with a weak D call TRBD2 (6 bases). Trimming left V 1 base short and J 2 bases short, with 12 bases between. The CDR3 is made up of 15 amino acids. Germline CDR1 is KGHSH and CDR2 is LQKENI. The CDR3 region has the DNA TGTGCCAGCTCACCACGGAGGGGCCAGGCCTACGAGCAGTACTTC. Translated, it gives CASSPRRGQAYEQYF.

The chain uses TRBV5-1 and TRBJ2-1; TRBD2 agrees at 15 bases. The CDR3 covers 21 residues. Trimming cost V 4 bases and J 0 bases; bases outside gene matches: 14. CDR1 and CDR2 (germline): SGHRS, YFSETQ. The CDR3 bases are TGCGCCAGCAGCCCAGGGACTAGCGGGAGGACCCGACGGGGCTCCTACAATGAGCAGTTCTTC. Protein product: CASSPGTSGRTRRGSYNEQFF.

The chain joins TRBV25-1 to TRBJ2-1; perhaps TRBD2 as D (7 bases). CDR3 length: 15 residues. Germline CDR1 reads MGHDK; CDR2 reads SYGVNS. The V end was cut by 3 bases, the J end by 9 bases, with 18 bases between. This chain's CDR3 is CASSDQGGRGGEQFF. CDR3 nucleotide sequence: TGTGCCAGCAGTGATCAAGGGGGGAGGGGCGGTGAGCAGTTCTTC.

V usage is TRBV28 and J usage is TRBJ1-1; tentative D call: TRBD1 (6 bases). CDR3 length: 12 amino acids. CDR1 is MDHEN and CDR2 is SYDVKM in the germline V gene. V lost 6 bases and J 8 bases, leaving 13 bases between the germline ends. This CDR3 is CASSLAGTEAFF. The DNA of the CDR3 is TGTGCCAGCAGCCTAGCCGGGACAGAAGCTTTCTTT. Supplemented by reference TRBV28 and TRBJ1-1, the full variable domain reads DVKVTQSSRYLVKRTGEKVFLECVQDMDHENMFWYRQDPGLGLRLIYFSYDVKMKEKGDIPEGYSVSREKKERFSLILESASTNQTSMYLCASSLAGTEAFFGQGTRLTVV.

V and J are TRBV19 and TRBJ1-5; TRBD1 agrees at 7 bases. CDR3 length: 16 residues. The trim removed 1 base at V and 4 bases at J, leaving 7 bases unmatched. Germline CDR1 LNHDA, CDR2 SQIVND (reference sequence). CDR3 loop: CASSIGGQSFNQPQHF. CDR3 sequence (DNA): TGTGCCAGTAGTATAGGGGGACAGTCTTTTAATCAGCCCCAGCATTTT. The whole variable domain, remainder taken from reference TRBV19 and TRBJ1-5, is DGGITQSPKYLFRKEGQNVTLSCEQNLNHDAMYWYRQDPGQGLRLIYYSQIVNDFQKGDIAEGYSVSREKKESFPLTVTSAQKNPTAFYLCASSIGGQSFNQPQHFGDGTRLSIL.

V gene TRBV7-9 combines with J gene TRBJ2-2; 8 bases map to TRBD2. Germline V gene data show CDR1 as SEHNR and CDR2 as FQNEAQ (reference sequence). The CDR3 runs to 14 residues. The ends lost 3 bases at V and 7 bases at J; junction bases unmatched: 4. The CDR3 loop is CASSLSGSNGELFF. The CDR3 region has the DNA TGTGCCAGCAGCTTGAGCGGGAGTAACGGGGAGCTGTTTTTT.

V usage is TRBV5-1 and J usage is TRBJ2-1; 13 bases align to TRBD2. V trimming: 3 bases; J trimming: 0 bases; junction bases outside the gene matches: 6. This CDR3 contains 18 residues. Germline CDR1 and CDR2: SGHRS and YFSETQ. CDR3 nucleotide sequence: TGCGCCAGCAGCTCCGGACTAGCGGGGGTGAGCTCCTACAATGAGCAGTTCTTC. Its protein product is CASSSGLAGVSSYNEQFF. The full variable domain, rest sourced from reference TRBV5-1 and TRBJ2-1, is KAGVTQTPRYLIKTRGQQVTLSCSPISGHRSVSWYQQTPGQGLQFLFEYFSETQRNKGNFPGRFSGRQFSNSRSEMNVSTLELGDSALYLCASSSGLAGVSSYNEQFFGPGTRLTVL.

J is TRBJ2-5 and V is TRBV7-2; the D gene is possibly TRBD1 (5 bases). The assigned J gene may be wrong: the sequence end matches TRBJ2-7 better. This CDR3 spans 14 amino acids. Germline assignment: CDR1 SGHTA and CDR2 FQGNSA. CDR3 in amino acids: CASSSYRQSYEQYF. The CDR3 nucleotides are TGTGCCAGCAGCTCATACAGGCAGTCCTACGAGCAGTACTTC.

V gene TRBV30 combines with J gene TRBJ2-5; possible D gene TRBD1, 5 bases. The CDR3 contains 11 residues. Per the germline V gene, CDR1 is GTSNPN and CDR2 is SVGIG (reference sequence). The V and J ends lost 4 bases and 2 bases respectively, with 5 bases between them. CDR3 nucleotides: TGTGCCTGGACAGGGCAAGAGACCCAGTACTTC. Its protein is CAWTGQETQYF.

V and J are TRBV27 and TRBJ1-3; D remains unclear. Looked up from germline, CDR1 is MNHEY and CDR2 is SMNVEV (reference sequence). V was trimmed by 7 bases and J by 0 bases, leaving 13 bases between them. The CDR3 contains 15 residues. CDR3 DNA: TGTGCCAGCATGCTCAGGTTCTTCTCTGGAAACACCATATATTTT. It is translated as CASMLRFFSGNTIYF.

This chain's CDR3 is CAWSVHWTSGRLAKNIQYF. The CDR3 DNA follows: TGTGCCTGGAGTGTCCATTGGACTAGCGGTCGTCTAGCCAAAAACATTCAGTACTTC. The rearrangement joins TRBV30 to TRBJ2-4, with TRBD2 identical over 10 bases. The germline gives CDR1 GTSNPN, CDR2 SVGIG (reference sequence). Trimming removed 0 bases from V and 0 bases from J; junction bases left unmatched: 11. This CDR3 comprises 19 residues.

V usage is TRBV6-5 and J usage is TRBJ2-3; the D gene is possibly TRBD2 (6 bases). CDR3 length: 15 amino acids. Per germline, CDR1 MNHEY and CDR2 SVGAGI. With 7 bases removed from V and 1 base from J, the gap between germline ends came to 15 bases. CDR3 bases: TGTGCCAGCATGTCGGGCGGAGGGGGCACAGATACGCAGTATTTT. This translates into CASMSGGGGTDTQYF.

The V and J genes are TRBV6-1 and TRBJ1-4, with D tentatively TRBD1 (5 bases). The CDR3 runs to 17 residues. Trimming left V 5 bases short and J 7 bases short, with 23 bases between. Germline V CDR1 and CDR2: MNHNS, SASEGT. CDR3 bases: TGTGCCAGCAGTCAAGGGGCGGGCCAAGGGCGGTCTGAAAAACTGTTTTTT. It yields the protein CASSQGAGQGRSEKLFF.

V is TRBV9 and J is TRBJ2-2; no clear D. Germline CDR1 and CDR2: SGDLS and YYNGEE. There are 13 residues in the CDR3. V was shortened by 0 bases and J by 3 bases, with 3 bases between the two germline ends. DNA for the CDR3: TGTGCCAGCAGCGTAGGAGACACCGGGGAGCTGTTTTTT. Amino acid sequence: CASSVGDTGELFF.

The V gene is TRBV7-8, the J gene TRBJ2-5; no clear D. Gene TRBJ2-7 matches the end of the DNA better, so the J call may be wrong. Germline CDR1 reads SGHVS; CDR2 reads FQNEAQ. There are 14 residues in the CDR3. In nucleotides, the CDR3 is TGTGCCAGCAGCTCCACGGAGCAACACTACGAGCAGTACTTC. Its translation is CASSSTEQHYEQYF.

This sequence joins TRBV5-1 and TRBJ1-2; 8 positions match TRBD1. The ends lost 4 bases at V and 2 bases at J; junction bases unmatched: 10. CDR1 and CDR2 from the germline V gene are SGHRS and YFSETQ. This CDR3 spans 16 amino acids. The CDR3 reads CASSPINRGTNYGYTF. CDR3 DNA sequence: TGCGCCAGCAGCCCGATCAACAGGGGGACGAACTATGGCTACACCTTC. Supplemented by reference TRBV5-1 and TRBJ1-2, the full variable domain reads KAGVTQTPRYLIKTRGQQVTLSCSPISGHRSVSWYQQTPGQGLQFLFEYFSETQRNKGNFPGRFSGRQFSNSRSEMNVSTLELGDSALYLCASSPINRGTNYGYTFGSGTRLTVV.

CDR3 nucleotides: TGTGCCAGCAGCTTAATCAGGGGCCTGAACACTGAAGCTTTCTTT. It codes for CASSLIRGLNTEAFF. The chain uses TRBV7-8 and TRBJ1-1; tentative D call: TRBD1 (6 bases). Germline CDR1 is SGHVS and CDR2 is FQNEAQ. The CDR3 contains 15 residues. The V and J ends lost 2 bases and 0 bases respectively, with 10 bases between them.

The chain uses TRBV5-1 and TRBJ1-2, with a possible D match to TRBD1 (5 bases). This CDR3 spans 13 amino acids. V was trimmed by 2 bases and J by 3 bases, leaving 8 bases between them. Germline V lookup: CDR1 SGHRS, CDR2 YFSETQ. CDR3 in amino acids: CASSFRGDYGYTF. As DNA, the CDR3 is TGCGCCAGCAGCTTCCGGGGGGACTATGGCTACACCTTC.

The chain has TRBV11-3 and TRBJ2-7, with D possibly matching TRBD1 (5 bases). The V end lost 1 base, the J end lost 3 bases, and 10 bases lay between the germline ends. Germline assignment: CDR1 SGHNT and CDR2 YENEEA. This CDR3 is built from 14 residues. CDR3 coding DNA: TGTGCCAGCAGCTTAGTAGGGGCCAGCTACGAGCAGTACTTC. This encodes CASSLVGASYEQYF.

The chain recombines TRBV10-3 with TRBJ1-1; no firm D call. Germline V lookup: CDR1 ENHRY, CDR2 SYGVKD. Trimming removed 2 bases at V and 4 bases at J, with 8 bases between. This CDR3 comprises 13 residues. The CDR3 spells CAISETRSTEAFF. The CDR3 DNA reads as TGTGCCATCAGTGAGACGAGATCCACTGAAGCTTTCTTT.